A selection of T cell receptor beta chains follows, all from one sample in a study of beta chain features in type 1 diabetes. Libraries were prepared by immunoSEQ multiplex PCR; TCRdb keeps only in-frame clonotypes and omits some of them. The sample shows a few hundred thousand clones, roughly 12% of them seen only once. The sequencing input was naive CD4+ T cells from blood. All receptors come from a man aged 18 to 29 in good health. The CDR3 runs from the conserved cysteine through the conserved F or W. The D gene is left open where the match is weak. The listing skips clone size in some rows; elsewhere it reads once, few, many or a size class.

clone_size d_call j_call v_call cdr3_nt cdr3_aa
NA TRBD2 TRBJ2-7 TRBV14 TGTGCCAGCAGCCAAAGAATATGGGGACTAGCGGTATACGAGCAGTACTTC CASSQRIWGLAVYEQYF
NA TRBD2 TRBJ2-7 TRBV28 TGTGCCAGCAGGCTGAGCGGGAGTCTCTACGAGCAGTACTTC CASRLSGSLYEQYF
NA TRBD2 TRBJ2-1 TRBV14 TGTGCCAGCAGCCCCCGACTAGCGGATGAGCAGTTCTTC CASSPRLADEQFF
NA NA TRBJ1-1 TRBV28 TGTGCCAGCACTAGGCCGGGGGGGGTGGGCACTGAAGCTTTCTTT CASTRPGGVGTEAFF
NA TRBD2 TRBJ2-7 TRBV28 TGTGCCAGCAGACTTAGCGGGGGGCCCTCCTACGAGCAGTACTTC CASRLSGGPSYEQYF
NA NA TRBJ2-6 TRBV6-5 TGTGCCAGCAGTTACGTCGGGTCTGGGGCCAACGTCCTGACTTTC CASSYVGSGANVLTF
few NA TRBJ2-1 TRBV19 TGTGCCAGTAGTATCTACGACAGGAAATCCTACAATGAGCAGTTCTTC CASSIYDRKSYNEQFF
NA TRBD1 TRBJ1-5 TRBV19 TGTGCCAGTAGTATAGTTTGGGACAGGGCTTTTCAGCCCCAGCATTTT CASSIVWDRAFQPQHF
few NA TRBJ2-1 TRBV2 TGTGCCAGCGCCCTAAGAGAGCAGTTCTTC CASALREQFF
few TRBD2 TRBJ2-7 TRBV6-5 TGTGCCAGCAGTTTGGATTGGGGGGGAACCTACGAGCAGTACTTC CASSLDWGGTYEQYF
NA NA TRBJ2-1 TRBV27 TGTGCCAGCAGTTTTACGGGAGATTCAACATACAATGAGCAGTTCTTC CASSFTGDSTYNEQFF
NA TRBD2 TRBJ2-2 TRBV19 TGTGCCAGTAGTAGGGGGACTAGAGACACCGGGGAGCTGTTTTTT CASSRGTRDTGELFF
few TRBD2 TRBJ2-7 TRBV10-3 TGTGCCATCAGTACTAGCGGGGGGGAGGACGAGCAGTACTTC CAISTSGGEDEQYF
NA TRBD2 TRBJ2-4 TRBV5-4 TGTGCCAGCAGCTTGTGGGGTCTAGCGGCGGGAAAAAACATTCAGTACTTC CASSLWGLAAGKNIQYF
NA TRBD2 TRBJ2-7 TRBV5-1 TGCGCCAGCAGCTTGGACTCGCGGGAGTGGCCCCTCTACGAGCAGTACTTC CASSLDSREWPLYEQYF
few NA TRBJ2-1 TRBV4-3 TGCGCCAGCAGCCATGACAGGTACAATGAGCAGTTCTTC CASSHDRYNEQFF
few TRBD1 TRBJ2-7 TRBV28 TGTGCCAGCAGTTCAGGGACAGGGGGCGAGCAGTACTTC CASSSGTGGEQYF
few NA TRBJ2-7 TRBV9 TGTGCCAGCAGCGGGACTCGGGGGTACGAGCAGTACTTC CASSGTRGYEQYF
NA NA TRBJ1-4 TRBV9 TGTGCCAGCACCGGACACACAACTAATGAAAAACTGTTTTTT CASTGHTTNEKLFF
few TRBD1 TRBJ1-2 TRBV19 TGTGCCAGTAGTCCGGACAGGATAAATTATGGCTACACCTTC CASSPDRINYGYTF
NA NA TRBJ1-5 TRBV4-3 TGCGCCAGCAGCCAAGATCCCAGCAGGTCGGGCAATCAGCCCCAGCATTTT CASSQDPSRSGNQPQHF
few TRBD1 TRBJ2-5 TRBV7-3 TGTGCCAGCAGCCCGACAGGGGGAGAGACCCAGTACTTC CASSPTGGETQYF
few TRBD2 TRBJ2-3 TRBV5-4 TGTGCCAGCAGCCCCGGACTAGCGGGAATAGCAGATACGCAGTATTTT CASSPGLAGIADTQYF
NA TRBD1 TRBJ1-2 TRBV5-1 TGCGCCAGCGCTCAGGGACAGGGAGACTATGGCTACACCTTC CASAQGQGDYGYTF
NA TRBD1 TRBJ1-1 TRBV7-8 TGTGCCAGCAGCTTAGGGGCAGGGGGGAACACTGAAGCTTTCTTT CASSLGAGGNTEAFF
few TRBD1 TRBJ2-3 TRBV7-3 TGTGCCAGCAGCTTAGGACAGGGGGGAGATACGCAGTATTTT CASSLGQGGDTQYF
few TRBD1 TRBJ1-4 TRBV7-2 TGTGCCAGCAGCGTGGGACAGCATGGGGAAAAACTGTTTTTT CASSVGQHGEKLFF
few NA TRBJ1-6 TRBV18 TGTGCCAGCTCATCGCAGGAGGAAAATTCACCCCTCCACTTT CASSSQEENSPLHF
few NA TRBJ2-1 TRBV6-1 TGTGCCAGCAGTGGGACCGGGATGACGAGCTCCTACAATGAGCAGTTCTTC CASSGTGMTSSYNEQFF
NA NA TRBJ2-3 TRBV4-3 TGCGCCAGCAGCCATACTGACAGGAGCACAGATACGCAGTATTTT CASSHTDRSTDTQYF
NA NA TRBJ1-2 TRBV30 TGTGCCTGGAGTGGAGGCAATGGCTACACCTTC CAWSGGNGYTF
few TRBD2 TRBJ2-3 TRBV5-1 TGCGCCAGCAGCTGGACTAGTGGGGTAGATACGCAGTATTTT CASSWTSGVDTQYF
few NA TRBJ1-5 TRBV7-2 TGTGCCAGCAGCACCATACTTCAGCCCCAGCATTTT CASSTILQPQHF